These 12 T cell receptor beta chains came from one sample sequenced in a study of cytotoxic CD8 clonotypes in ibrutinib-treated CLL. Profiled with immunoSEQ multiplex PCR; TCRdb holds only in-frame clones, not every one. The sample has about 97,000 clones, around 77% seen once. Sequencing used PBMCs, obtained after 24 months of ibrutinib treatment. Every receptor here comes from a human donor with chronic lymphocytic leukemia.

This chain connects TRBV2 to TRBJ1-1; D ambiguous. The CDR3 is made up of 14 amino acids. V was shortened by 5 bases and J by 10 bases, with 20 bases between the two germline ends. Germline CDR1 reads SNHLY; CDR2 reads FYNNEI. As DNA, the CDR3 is TGTGCCAGCAGTCAGCATGGGTCCGAGACCGGAGCTTTCTTT. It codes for CASSQHGSETGAFF. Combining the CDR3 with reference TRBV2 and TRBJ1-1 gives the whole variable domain EPEVTQTPSHQVTQMGQEVILRCVPISNHLYFYWYRQILGQKVEFLVSFYNNEISEKSEIFDDQFSVERPDGSNFTLKIRSTKLEDSAMYFCASSQHGSETGAFFGQGTRLTVV.

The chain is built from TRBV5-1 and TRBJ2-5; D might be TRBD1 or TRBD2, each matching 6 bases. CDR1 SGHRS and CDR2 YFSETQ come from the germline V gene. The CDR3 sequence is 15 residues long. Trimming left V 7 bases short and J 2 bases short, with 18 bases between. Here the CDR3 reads CASGGGRKYQETQYF. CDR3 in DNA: TGCGCCAGCGGAGGGGGACGGAAGTATCAAGAGACCCAGTACTTC.

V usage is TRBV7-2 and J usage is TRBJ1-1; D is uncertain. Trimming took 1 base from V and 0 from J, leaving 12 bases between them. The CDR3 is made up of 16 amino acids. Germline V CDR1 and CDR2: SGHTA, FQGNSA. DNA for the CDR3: TGTGCCAGCAGCTTAGTAGCAGGAACCATGAACACTGAAGCTTTCTTT. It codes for CASSLVAGTMNTEAFF.

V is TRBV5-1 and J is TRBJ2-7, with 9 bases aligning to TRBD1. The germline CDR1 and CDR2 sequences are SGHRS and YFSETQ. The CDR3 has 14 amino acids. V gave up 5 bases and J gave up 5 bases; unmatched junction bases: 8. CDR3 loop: CASRLLDRGHEQYF. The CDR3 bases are TGCGCCAGCAGGTTGTTGGACAGGGGCCACGAGCAGTACTTC.

The CDR3 sequence is CASSLNRAFDYGYTF. CDR3 DNA: TGTGCCAGCAGCTTGAACAGGGCGTTTGACTATGGCTACACCTTC. The V call is TRBV7-8, the J call TRBJ1-2; D perhaps matches TRBD1 (6 bases). V was trimmed by 3 bases and J by 3 bases, leaving 14 bases between them. Germline-derived CDR1 and CDR2 are SGHVS and FQNEAQ. The CDR3 length is 15 residues.

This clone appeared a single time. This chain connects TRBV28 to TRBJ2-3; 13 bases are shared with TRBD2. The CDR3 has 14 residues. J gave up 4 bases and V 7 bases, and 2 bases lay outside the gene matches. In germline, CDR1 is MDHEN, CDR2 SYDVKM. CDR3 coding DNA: TGTGCCAGCAAACTAGCGGGAGGGCCAGATACGCAGTATTTT. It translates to CASKLAGGPDTQYF.

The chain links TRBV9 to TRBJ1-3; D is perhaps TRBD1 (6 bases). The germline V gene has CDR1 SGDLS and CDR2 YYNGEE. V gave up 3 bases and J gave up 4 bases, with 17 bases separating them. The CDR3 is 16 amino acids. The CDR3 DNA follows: TGTGCCAGCAGCGCCCCAACAGGGTATGGGGGAAACACCATATATTTT. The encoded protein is CASSAPTGYGGNTIYF. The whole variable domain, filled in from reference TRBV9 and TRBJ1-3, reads DSGVTQTPKHLITATGQRVTLRCSPRSGDLSVYWYQQSLDQGLQFLIQYYNGEERAKGNILERFSAQQFPDLHSELNLSSLELGDSALYFCASSAPTGYGGNTIYFGEGSWLTVV.

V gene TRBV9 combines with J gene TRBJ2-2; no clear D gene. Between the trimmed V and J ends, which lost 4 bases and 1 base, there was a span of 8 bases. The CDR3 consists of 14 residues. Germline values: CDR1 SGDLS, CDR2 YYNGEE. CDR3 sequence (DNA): TGTGCCAGCAGCACTGCAGGGAACACCGGGGAGCTGTTTTTT. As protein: CASSTAGNTGELFF.

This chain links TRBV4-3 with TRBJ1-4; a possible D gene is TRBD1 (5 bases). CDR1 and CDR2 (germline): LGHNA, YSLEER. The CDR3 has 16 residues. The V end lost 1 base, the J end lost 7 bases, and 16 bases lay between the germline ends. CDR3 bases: TGCGCCAGCAGCCAAGTGAGAGGCGACAGAAGTGAAAAACTGTTTTTT. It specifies CASSQVRGDRSEKLFF.

The CDR3 DNA reads TGTGCCAGCAGCCACTGGACCCTTAGAAACACCATATATTTT. Protein: CASSHWTLRNTIYF. J is TRBJ1-3 and V is TRBV7-9; the D is unclear. Between the trimmed V and J ends, which lost 5 bases and 5 bases, there was a span of 13 bases. The CDR3 loop spans 14 amino acids. Germline V gene lookup returns CDR1 SEHNR and CDR2 FQNEAQ (reference sequence).

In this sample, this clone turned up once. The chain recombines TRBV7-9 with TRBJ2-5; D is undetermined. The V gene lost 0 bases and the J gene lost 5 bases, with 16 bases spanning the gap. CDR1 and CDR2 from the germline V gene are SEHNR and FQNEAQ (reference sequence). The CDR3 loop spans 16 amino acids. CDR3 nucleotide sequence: TGTGCCAGCAGCTTAGCGTGGGCAGGACCTCCGGAGACCCAGTACTTC. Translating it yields CASSLAWAGPPETQYF. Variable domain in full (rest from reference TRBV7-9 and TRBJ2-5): DTGVSQNPRHKITKRGQNVTFRCDPISEHNRLYWYRQTLGQGPEFLTYFQNEAQLEKSRLLSDRFSAERPKGSFSTLEIQRTEQGDSAMYLCASSLAWAGPPETQYFGPGTRLLVL.

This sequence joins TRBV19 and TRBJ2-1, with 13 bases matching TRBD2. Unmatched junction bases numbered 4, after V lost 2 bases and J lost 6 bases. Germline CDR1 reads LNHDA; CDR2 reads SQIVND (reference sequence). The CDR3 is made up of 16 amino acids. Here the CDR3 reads CASSITGLAGANEQFF. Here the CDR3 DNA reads TGTGCCAGTAGTATAACTGGACTAGCGGGAGCCAATGAGCAGTTCTTC.